This TCR beta chain derives from a study of patients and donors after allogeneic stem cell transplantation. This clonotype was observed a few times. The CDR3 consists of 16 residues. Germline trimming cut 6 bases from V and 3 bases from J; bases unmatched to any gene: 9. TCRdb passed the RT-PCR reads through MiXCR, listing each CDR3 protein once. The profile covers about 960,000 distinct CDR3 sequences, with roughly 18% appearing a single time and 5% to 6.5% taken by the ten largest. The chain recombines TRBV12-3 or TRBV12-4 with TRBJ2-1; 9 bases line up with TRBD1. The TCR was taken from a human donor who was either an allogeneic HSCT recipient or a stem cell or donor lymphocyte infusion donor (not recorded which). It is not recorded whose cells these are; they may come from a transplant donor. The sequencing sample was made of blood, either unsorted or a sorted T cell fraction (not recorded which). The CDR3 nucleotides read TGTGCCAGCAGAATTACGGGGACAGGGTACTACAATGAGCAGTTCTTC. It translates to CASRITGTGYYNEQFF.